This TCR beta chain was identified in a study of tumor-infiltrating lymphocytes in primary liver carcinoma. Study context: Roughly 3.5 to 7.5 million productive TCRbeta reads came from each sample, comparable across tissue types.

Between the trimmed V and J ends, which lost 4 bases and 6 bases, there was a span of 11 bases. CDR1 MNHNS and CDR2 SASEGT come from the germline V gene. The CDR3 is 13 residues long. Regarding the study as a whole: Detection in all five tumor regions applied to only about 7.5-25% of top clones. Tumor top-250-clone fractions significantly exceeded those of blood (p = 0.039).

Making TCR beta cDNA involved around 520 ng total RNA and a constant-region primer. Three rounds of nested multiplex PCR with slightly modified ARM-PCR produced TCR beta libraries. It was with TRBV1-TRBV30 forward primers and a C-beta reverse primer that the first two PCR rounds were run, at about 9 cycles each. Via MiXCR, TCRdb re-called the multiplex PCR reads, giving one row per CDR3 protein. The table has under 45,000 distinct CDR3 sequences, over 65% seen once. Of note for this clonotype: No antigen is known for it.

The roughly 18-34 mg bulk tissue piece was not sorted before simultaneous RNA and DNA extraction. Patients underwent resection of primary liver carcinoma. The source of this sequence is a man in his forties with primary liver carcinoma and hepatitis B virus infection. Material: liver tumor tissue from sampling region 4. Subset noted: tumor region T4, right-lateral pole. J is TRBJ2-3 and V is TRBV6-1; D unclear. The CDR3 protein is CASSGKNVDTQYF. The CDR3 nucleotides are TGTGCCAGCAGTGGTAAAAATGTGGATACGCAGTATTTT.